The rows below give T cell receptor beta chains drawn from one sample of a study of response to subunit inactivated influenza vaccine. MiXCR, applied by TCRdb to the RT-PCR reads, yields one record per CDR3 protein. The data show 550,000 to 800,000 distinct CDR3 sequences, around a sixth seen once. This sample comprised PBMCs from blood, obtained roughly 12 days after vaccination. Receptors originate from a man aged 50 or older who received an inactivated influenza vaccine. Both conserved end residues are part of each CDR3. A D gene is named only where the DNA matches it firmly. Not every row has a clone size; where given, it reads once, few, many or a size class.

j_gene,abundance,v_gene,d_gene,CDR3nt,CDR3aa
TRBJ1-2,.,TRBV7-2,.,TGTGCCAGCAGCCTCCCCCCCGGGGGAGGTAACTATGGCTACACCTTC,CASSLPPGGGNYGYTF
TRBJ2-3,.,TRBV4-3,.,TGCGCCAGCAGCCAAGATAAAGGACAAAATACGCAGTATTTT,CASSQDKGQNTQYF
TRBJ2-1,.,TRBV20-1,.,TGCAGTGCTAGTCCCAATGAGCAGTTCTTC,CSASPNEQFF
TRBJ2-3,few,TRBV11-2,TRBD2,TGTGCCAGCAGCTTAGATGAGGCGGCTAGCGGAAGCACAGATACGCAGTATTTT,CASSLDEAASGSTDTQYF
TRBJ2-3,.,TRBV5-1,TRBD2,TGCGCCAGCAGCTTGGCGCCTAGCGGGGTTGGAAATACGCAGTATTTT,CASSLAPSGVGNTQYF
TRBJ2-7,few,TRBV7-9,TRBD1,TGTGCCAGCAGCTATTACTTAACAGGGGCTTACGAGCAGTACTTC,CASSYYLTGAYEQYF
TRBJ2-4,few,TRBV15,TRBD1,TGTGCCACCAGCAGAGAGACAGGGACGGCCAAAAACATTCAGTACTTC,CATSRETGTAKNIQYF
TRBJ2-5,few,TRBV28,TRBD1,TGTGCCAGCAGTGAACCGACAGGGTTTGAGACCCAGTACTTC,CASSEPTGFETQYF
TRBJ2-3,.,TRBV7-9,.,TGTGCCAGCAGCTTAGGCTGGAGGGGGACGGCAGATACGCAGTATTTT,CASSLGWRGTADTQYF
TRBJ2-5,many,TRBV6-5,.,TGTGCCAGCAGTTACTGGGCGGGACAAGAGACCCAGTACTTC,CASSYWAGQETQYF
TRBJ2-1,few,TRBV5-1,.,TGCGCCAGCGCCCCCTCTAGCATTACCCACAATGAGCAGTTCTTC,CASAPSSITHNEQFF
TRBJ2-6,.,TRBV3-1,.,TGTGCCAGCAGCCAAGATTTACGCAGCTCTGGGGCCAACGTCCTGACTTTC,CASSQDLRSSGANVLTF
TRBJ1-2,.,TRBV6-6,.,TGTGCCAGCAGTCGGACAGAGTATGGCTACACCTTC,CASSRTEYGYTF
TRBJ1-1,.,TRBV6-2/TRBV6-3,.,TGTGCCATAAGGACGGTAATGAACACTGAAGCTTTCTTT,CAIRTVMNTEAFF
TRBJ1-5,few,TRBV6-1,.,TGTGCCAGCAGTGAGGCCGTAAATAGCAATCAGCCCCAGCATTTT,CASSEAVNSNQPQHF
TRBJ2-2,few,TRBV5-1,.,TGCGCCAGCAGCTTGGCCCCAGTAAACACCGGGGAGCTGTTTTTT,CASSLAPVNTGELFF
TRBJ2-5,.,TRBV12-3/TRBV12-4,.,TGTGCCAGCAGTTTAGGATCAGGTTTCGGGGAGACCCAGTACTTC,CASSLGSGFGETQYF
TRBJ1-6,.,TRBV6-1,.,TGTGCCAGCCGCATGGGGGCAGGGATGAATTCACCCCTCCACTTT,CASRMGAGMNSPLHF
TRBJ2-5,few,TRBV12-3/TRBV12-4,TRBD1,TGTGCCAGCAGTTTACTCGGGACAGGGGACGAGACCCAGTACTTC,CASSLLGTGDETQYF
TRBJ1-3,few,TRBV6-1,TRBD1,TGTGCCAGCAGGACAGGGGTAACAGGTGGAAACACCATATATTTT,CASRTGVTGGNTIYF
TRBJ2-1,.,TRBV15,.,TGTGCCACCAGCAGAGGTTTGGAGAGCTCCTACAATGAGCAGTTCTTC,CATSRGLESSYNEQFF
TRBJ2-1,.,TRBV6-2/TRBV6-3,.,TGTGCCAGCAGGACCTCGGGTGATGAGCAGTTCTTC,CASRTSGDEQFF
TRBJ2-3,.,TRBV5-4,TRBD1,TGTGCCAGCAGCCCACGGACAGGTCTATTTTCAACAGATACGCAGTATTTT,CASSPRTGLFSTDTQYF
TRBJ2-3,.,TRBV20-1,.,TGCAGTGCTAGCGAGCCGTACACAGATACGCAGTATTTT,CSASEPYTDTQYF
TRBJ2-7,.,TRBV30,.,TGTGCCTGGAGTTTAGGGACTGGACTCTACGAGCAGTACTTC,CAWSLGTGLYEQYF
TRBJ2-1,.,TRBV4-2,.,TGTGCCAGCAGCCAAGAGCAGGGTGGTGGTAATGAGCAGTTCTTC,CASSQEQGGGNEQFF
TRBJ2-7,.,TRBV20-1,.,TGCAGTGCTAGAGATTCTGTAGGGACGGCGTACGAGCAGTACTTC,CSARDSVGTAYEQYF
TRBJ2-7,few,TRBV28,TRBD2,TGTGCCAGCAGACCTGGGGGGGGGTACGAGCAGTACTTC,CASRPGGGYEQYF
TRBJ2-2,many,TRBV12-3/TRBV12-4,.,TGTGCCAGCAGTTTAGTAGTCGGGGAGCTGTTTTTT,CASSLVVGELFF
TRBJ2-1,few,TRBV10-2,.,TGCGCCAGCAGTCGACTCCCGGGACGGACCTACAATGAGCAGTTCTTC,CASSRLPGRTYNEQFF
TRBJ2-2,.,TRBV7-2,.,TGTGCCAGCAGCTTATTCGGGGAGCTGTTTTTT,CASSLFGELFF
TRBJ2-1,few,TRBV20-1,.,TGCAGTGCGCAAACCCCGAGCTCCTACAATGAGCAGTTCTTC,CSAQTPSSYNEQFF